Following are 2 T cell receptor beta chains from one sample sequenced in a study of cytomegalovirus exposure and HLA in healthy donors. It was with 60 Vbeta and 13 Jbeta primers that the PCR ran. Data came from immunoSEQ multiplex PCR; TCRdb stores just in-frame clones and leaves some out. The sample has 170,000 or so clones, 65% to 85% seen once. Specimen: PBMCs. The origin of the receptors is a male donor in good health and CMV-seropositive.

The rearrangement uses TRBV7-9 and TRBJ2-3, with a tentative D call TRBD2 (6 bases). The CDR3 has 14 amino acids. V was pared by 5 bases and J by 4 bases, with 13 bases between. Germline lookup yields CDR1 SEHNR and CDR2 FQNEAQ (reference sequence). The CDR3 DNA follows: TGTGCCAGCAGCGGCGGACTAAGGGCAGATACGCAGTATTTT. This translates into CASSGGLRADTQYF.

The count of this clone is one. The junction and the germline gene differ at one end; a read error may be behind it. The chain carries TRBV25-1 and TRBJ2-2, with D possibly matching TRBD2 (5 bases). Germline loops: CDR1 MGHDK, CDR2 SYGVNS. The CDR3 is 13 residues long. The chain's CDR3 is CASSERVTGKLFF. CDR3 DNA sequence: TGTGCCAGCAGTGAACGGGTCACCGGGAAGCTGTTTTTT.